The 8 T cell receptor beta chains below were found in one sample sequenced in a study of glioma-infiltrating T cells after dendritic cell vaccination. Specified time point: after dendritic cell vaccination, including at tumor progression/relapse. Libraries were prepared by immunoSEQ multiplex PCR; TCRdb keeps only in-frame clonotypes and omits some of them. The repertoire holds around 60,000 clones, with around nine tenths as singletons. The input for sequencing was blood, taken after dendritic cell vaccination. These receptors were collected from a human donor with glioblastoma.

This clone occurred once. The chain recombines TRBV6-6 with TRBJ1-2, with 7 nucleotides matching TRBD1. The germline gives CDR1 MNHNY, CDR2 SVGAGI (reference sequence). The CDR3 runs to 13 residues. Losses at the gene ends were 2 bases for V and 8 bases for J; bases not matched to a gene: 5. The CDR3 region has the DNA TGTGCCAGCAGTTACGACAGGGCGGGAGGCTACACCTTC. Translation: CASSYDRAGGYTF.

This clone was observed a handful of times. V and J are TRBV30 and TRBJ2-3; 7 positions agree with TRBD2. Germline values: CDR1 GTSNPN, CDR2 SVGIG (reference sequence). This CDR3 comprises 10 residues. The trim removed 7 bases at V and 11 bases at J, leaving 6 bases unmatched. The CDR3 DNA follows: TGTGCCTTAAGGACTAGTGGGCAGTATTTT. This sequence encodes CALRTSGQYF.

The CDR3 DNA follows: TGTGCCAGAAGCTTGACTCCTAAATACGAGCAGTACTTC. It yields the protein CARSLTPKYEQYF. The chain links TRBV5-3 to TRBJ2-5; D gene uncertain. TRBJ2-7 explains the end of the DNA better; the J call may be wrong. TRBV5-3 is recorded as an ORF, its role being uncertain. The CDR3 contains 13 residues.

The rearrangement links TRBV30 to TRBJ2-7, with D possibly TRBD2 on 6 matching bases. Trimming took off 1 base at V and 6 bases at J, with 16 bases between the two ends. The CDR3 totals 14 residues. Looked up from germline, CDR1 is GTSNPN and CDR2 is SVGIG (reference sequence). The CDR3 region is CAWSAGTRAGEQYF. The DNA of the CDR3 is TGTGCCTGGAGTGCCGGGACTCGCGCTGGCGAGCAGTACTTC.

The V call is TRBV18, the J call TRBJ1-1; D possibly corresponds to TRBD1 (6 bases). This CDR3 has 15 residues. The ends were cut back, 3 bases at V and 0 bases at J, with 11 bases in the middle. Germline loops: CDR1 KGHSH, CDR2 LQKENI. The CDR3 DNA reads as TGTGCCAGCTCACCGACAGGTAAAATGAACACTGAAGCTTTCTTT. It yields the protein CASSPTGKMNTEAFF.

The chain uses TRBV27 and TRBJ1-4; D ambiguous. This CDR3 is 12 amino acids long. The V gene's germline CDR1 is MNHEY and CDR2 SMNVEV (reference sequence). The germline V and J ends were trimmed by 6 bases and 3 bases, with 5 bases remaining between them. CDR3 protein: CASRRSNEKLFF. CDR3 in DNA: TGTGCCAGCAGACGGTCTAATGAAAAACTGTTTTTT.

The rearrangement links TRBV29-1 to TRBJ1-3; D is perhaps TRBD1 (6 bases). The CDR3 is 13 amino acids. Germline V gene sequence: CDR1 SQVTM, CDR2 ANQGSEA. V lost 5 bases and J 1 base, leaving 9 bases between the germline ends. CDR3 bases: TGCAGCGTTACTCAGGGGTCTGGAAACACCATATATTTT. Translated: CSVTQGSGNTIYF.

CDR3 in DNA: TGTGCCTGGAGTTCGCCAGGGGGCGATCTGAATGAGCAGTTCTTC. Translated: CAWSSPGGDLNEQFF. This chain joins TRBV30 and TRBJ2-1; 8 nucleotides agree with TRBD1. The V gene's germline CDR1 is GTSNPN and CDR2 SVGIG (reference sequence). The CDR3 runs 15 residues. V gave up 2 bases and J gave up 7 bases; unmatched junction bases: 10.